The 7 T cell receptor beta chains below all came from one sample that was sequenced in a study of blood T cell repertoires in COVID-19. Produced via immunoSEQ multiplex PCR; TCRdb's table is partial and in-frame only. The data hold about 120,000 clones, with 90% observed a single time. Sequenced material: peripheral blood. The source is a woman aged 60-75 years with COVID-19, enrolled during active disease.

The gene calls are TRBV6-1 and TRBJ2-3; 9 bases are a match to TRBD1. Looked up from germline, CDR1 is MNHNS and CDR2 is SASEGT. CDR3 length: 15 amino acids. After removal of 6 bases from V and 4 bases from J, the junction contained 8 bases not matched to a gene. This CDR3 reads CASSLGGQGSDTQYF. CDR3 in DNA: TGTGCCAGCAGCCTCGGGGGACAGGGTTCAGATACGCAGTATTTT.

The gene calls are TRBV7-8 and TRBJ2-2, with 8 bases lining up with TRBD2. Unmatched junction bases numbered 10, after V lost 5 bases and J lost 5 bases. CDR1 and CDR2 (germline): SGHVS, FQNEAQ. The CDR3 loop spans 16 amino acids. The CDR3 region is CASSEPGGAFTGELFF. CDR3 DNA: TGTGCCAGCAGCGAGCCCGGGGGGGCCTTTACCGGGGAGCTGTTTTTT.

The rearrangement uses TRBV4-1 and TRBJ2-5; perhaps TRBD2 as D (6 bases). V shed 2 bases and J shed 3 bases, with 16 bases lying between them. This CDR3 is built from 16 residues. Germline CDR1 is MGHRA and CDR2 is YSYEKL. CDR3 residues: CASSQQLMGGKETQYF. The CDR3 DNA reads TGCGCCAGCAGCCAACAGTTAATGGGGGGTAAAGAGACCCAGTACTTC.

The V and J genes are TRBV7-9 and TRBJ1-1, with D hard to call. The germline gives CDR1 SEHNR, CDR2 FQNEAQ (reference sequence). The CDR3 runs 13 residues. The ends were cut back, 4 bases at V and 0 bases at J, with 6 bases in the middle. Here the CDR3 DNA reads TGTGCCAGCAGCTACAGTTTGAACACTGAAGCTTTCTTT. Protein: CASSYSLNTEAFF.

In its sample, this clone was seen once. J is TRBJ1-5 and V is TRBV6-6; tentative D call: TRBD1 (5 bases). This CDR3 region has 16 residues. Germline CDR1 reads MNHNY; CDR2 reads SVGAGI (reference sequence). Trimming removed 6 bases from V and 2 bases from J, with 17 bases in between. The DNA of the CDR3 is TGTGCCAGCAGCCTGTGGGCAGGGTCGGGCAATCAGCCCCAGCATTTT. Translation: CASSLWAGSGNQPQHF.

The CDR3 coding sequence is TGTGCCAGCAGTTACTCGGCAGGGGGGAATGGCTACACCTTC. This codes for CASSYSAGGNGYTF. The chain recombines TRBV6-5 with TRBJ1-2; 7 bases agree with TRBD1. V was clipped by 0 bases and J by 6 bases; unmatched bases: 4. Germline V gene lookup returns CDR1 MNHEY and CDR2 SVGAGI. This CDR3 spans 14 amino acids.

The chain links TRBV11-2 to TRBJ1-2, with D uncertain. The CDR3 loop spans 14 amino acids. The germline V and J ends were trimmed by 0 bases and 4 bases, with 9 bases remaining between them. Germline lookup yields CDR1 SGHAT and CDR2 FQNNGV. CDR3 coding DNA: TGTGCCAGCAGCTTAGATACACAACCCTATGGCTACACCTTC. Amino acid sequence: CASSLDTQPYGYTF.